The clone carrying this T cell receptor (beta chain) was detected once. Its antigen is unknown. The data are from a study of T cell responses to AZD1222 COVID-19 vaccine. Regarding the study as a whole: Most donors were white British, females outnumbered males, and clonal diversity was possibly underestimated. Seropositive at baseline were only six AZD1222 recipients.

Timing groups of about 4 and about 12 weeks for second doses were pooled. Some clones are missing from TCRdb's copy, which holds only in-frame ones; the method was immunoSEQ multiplex PCR. In the table there are 95,000 to 100,000 clones, about 81% of which are singletons. Germline lookup yields CDR1 MNHEY and CDR2 SVGEGT. With 5 bases removed from V and 2 bases from J, the gap between germline ends came to 12 bases. The CDR3 totals 15 residues. Sample: peripheral blood, taken 28 days after the second AZD1222 dose. The receptor was derived from an adult who received the AZD1222 COVID-19 vaccine. The rearrangement joins TRBV6-2 or TRBV6-3 to TRBJ2-2; possibly TRBD1 for D (5 bases). The CDR3 loop is CASSESGINTGELFF. The CDR3 bases are TGTGCCAGCAGTGAGTCAGGGATTAACACCGGGGAGCTGTTTTTT.